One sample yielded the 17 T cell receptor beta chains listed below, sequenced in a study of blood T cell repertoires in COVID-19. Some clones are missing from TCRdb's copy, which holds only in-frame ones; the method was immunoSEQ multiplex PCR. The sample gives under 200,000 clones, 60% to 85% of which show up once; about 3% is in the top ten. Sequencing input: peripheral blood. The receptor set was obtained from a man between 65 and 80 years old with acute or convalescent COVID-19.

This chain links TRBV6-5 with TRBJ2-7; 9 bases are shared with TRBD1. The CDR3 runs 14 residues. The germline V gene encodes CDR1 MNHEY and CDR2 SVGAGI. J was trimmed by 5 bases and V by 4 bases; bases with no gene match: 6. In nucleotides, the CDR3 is TGTGCCAGCAGTTTCATGGGACAGGGCCACGAGCAGTACTTC. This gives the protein CASSFMGQGHEQYF.

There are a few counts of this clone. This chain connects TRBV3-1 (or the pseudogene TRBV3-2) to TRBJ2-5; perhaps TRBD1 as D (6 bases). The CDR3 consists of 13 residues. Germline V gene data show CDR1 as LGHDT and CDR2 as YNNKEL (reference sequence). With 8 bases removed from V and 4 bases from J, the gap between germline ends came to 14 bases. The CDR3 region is CASVLGATETQYF. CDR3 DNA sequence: TGTGCCAGCGTCCTGGGGGCAACAGAGACCCAGTACTTC.

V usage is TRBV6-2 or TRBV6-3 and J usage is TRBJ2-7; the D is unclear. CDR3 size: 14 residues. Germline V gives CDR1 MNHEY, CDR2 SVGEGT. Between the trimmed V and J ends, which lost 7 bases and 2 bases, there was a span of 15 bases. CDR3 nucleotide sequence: TGTGCCAGCACCCCAGACGTAGCAACCTACGAGCAGTACTTC. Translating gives CASTPDVATYEQYF.

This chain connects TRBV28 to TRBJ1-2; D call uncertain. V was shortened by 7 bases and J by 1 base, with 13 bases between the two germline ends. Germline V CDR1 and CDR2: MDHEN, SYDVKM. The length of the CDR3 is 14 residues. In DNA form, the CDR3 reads TGTGCCAGCATTCCAGATGGGCGTAACTATGGCTACACCTTC. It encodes CASIPDGRNYGYTF.

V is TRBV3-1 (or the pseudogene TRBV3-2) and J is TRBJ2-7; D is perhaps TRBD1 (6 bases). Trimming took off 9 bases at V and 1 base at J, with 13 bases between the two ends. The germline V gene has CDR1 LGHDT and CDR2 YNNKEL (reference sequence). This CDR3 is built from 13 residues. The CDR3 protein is CASGLDSSYEQYF. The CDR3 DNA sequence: TGTGCCAGTGGGTTGGACAGTTCCTACGAGCAGTACTTC.

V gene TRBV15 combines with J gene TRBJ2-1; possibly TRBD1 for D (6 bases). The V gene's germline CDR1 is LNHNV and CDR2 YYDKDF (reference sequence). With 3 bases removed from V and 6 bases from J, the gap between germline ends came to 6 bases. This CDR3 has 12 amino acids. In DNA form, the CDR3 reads TGTGCCACCAGCAGGGACAGCAATGAGCAGTTCTTC. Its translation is CATSRDSNEQFF. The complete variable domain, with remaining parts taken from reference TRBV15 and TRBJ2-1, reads DAMVIQNPRYQVTQFGKPVTLSCSQTLNHNVMYWYQQKSSQAPKLLFHYYDKDFNNEADTPDNFQSRRPNTSFCFLDIRSPGLGDTAMYLCATSRDSNEQFFGPGTRLTVL.

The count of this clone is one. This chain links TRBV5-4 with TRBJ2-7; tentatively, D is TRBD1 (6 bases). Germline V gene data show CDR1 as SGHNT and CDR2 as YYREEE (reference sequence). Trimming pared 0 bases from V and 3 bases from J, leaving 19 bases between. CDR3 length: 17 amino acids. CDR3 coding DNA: TGTGCCAGCAGCTTGGTTGGTCAGGGGACAACACGCTACGAGCAGTACTTC. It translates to CASSLVGQGTTRYEQYF.

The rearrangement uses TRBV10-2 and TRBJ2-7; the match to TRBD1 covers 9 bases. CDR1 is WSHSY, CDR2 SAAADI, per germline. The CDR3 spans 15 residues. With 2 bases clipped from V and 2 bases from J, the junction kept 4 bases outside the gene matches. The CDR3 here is CASSEPGTGTYEQYF. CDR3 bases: TGCGCCAGCAGTGAGCCAGGGACAGGGACCTACGAGCAGTACTTC.

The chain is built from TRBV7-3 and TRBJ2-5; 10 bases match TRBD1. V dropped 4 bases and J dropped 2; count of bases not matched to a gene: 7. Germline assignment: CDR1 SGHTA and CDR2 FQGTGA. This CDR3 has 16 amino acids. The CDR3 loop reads CASSWGADRGQETQYF. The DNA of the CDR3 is TGTGCCAGCAGCTGGGGAGCGGACAGGGGGCAAGAGACCCAGTACTTC. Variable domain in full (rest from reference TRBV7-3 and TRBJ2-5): GAGVSQTPSNKVTEKGKYVELRCDPISGHTALYWYRQSLGQGPEFLIYFQGTGAADDSGLPNDRFFAVRPEGSVSTLKIQRTERGDSAVYLCASSWGADRGQETQYFGPGTRLLVL.

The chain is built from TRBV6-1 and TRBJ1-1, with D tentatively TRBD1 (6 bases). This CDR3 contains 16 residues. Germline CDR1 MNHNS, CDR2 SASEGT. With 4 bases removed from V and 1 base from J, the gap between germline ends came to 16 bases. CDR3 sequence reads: CASSAPPQGGNTEAFF. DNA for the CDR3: TGTGCCAGCAGTGCACCCCCACAGGGCGGGAACACTGAAGCTTTCTTT.

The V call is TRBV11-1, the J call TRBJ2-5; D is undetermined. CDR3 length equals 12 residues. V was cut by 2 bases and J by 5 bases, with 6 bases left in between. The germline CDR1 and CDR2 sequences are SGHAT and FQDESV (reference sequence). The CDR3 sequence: CASSLSRETQYF. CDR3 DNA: TGTGCCAGCAGCTTATCGCGCGAGACCCAGTACTTC.

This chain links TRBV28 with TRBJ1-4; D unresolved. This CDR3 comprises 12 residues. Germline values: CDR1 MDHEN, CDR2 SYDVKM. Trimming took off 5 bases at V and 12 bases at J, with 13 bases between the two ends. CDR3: CASSLLSGELFF. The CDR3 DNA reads TGTGCCAGCAGTCTCCTAAGCGGGGAACTGTTTTTT.

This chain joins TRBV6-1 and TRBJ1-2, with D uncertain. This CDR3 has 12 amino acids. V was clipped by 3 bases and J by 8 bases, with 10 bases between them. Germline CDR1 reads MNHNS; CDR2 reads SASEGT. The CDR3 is CASSDLNRGYTF. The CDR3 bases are TGTGCCAGCAGTGACCTGAATCGGGGCTACACCTTC.

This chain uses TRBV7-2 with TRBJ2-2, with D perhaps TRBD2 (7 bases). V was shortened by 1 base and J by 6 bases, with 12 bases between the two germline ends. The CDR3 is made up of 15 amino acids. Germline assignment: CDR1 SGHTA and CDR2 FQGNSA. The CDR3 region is CASSLGTRGSGELFF. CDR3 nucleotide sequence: TGTGCCAGCAGCTTAGGGACTAGGGGGTCCGGGGAGCTGTTTTTT.

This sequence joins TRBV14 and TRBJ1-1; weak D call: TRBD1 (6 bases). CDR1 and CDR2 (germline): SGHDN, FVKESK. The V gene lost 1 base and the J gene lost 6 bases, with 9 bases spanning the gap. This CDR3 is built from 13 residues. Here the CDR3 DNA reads TGTGCCAGCAGCCAAGCGGGACACTCTGAAGCTTTCTTT. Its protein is CASSQAGHSEAFF.

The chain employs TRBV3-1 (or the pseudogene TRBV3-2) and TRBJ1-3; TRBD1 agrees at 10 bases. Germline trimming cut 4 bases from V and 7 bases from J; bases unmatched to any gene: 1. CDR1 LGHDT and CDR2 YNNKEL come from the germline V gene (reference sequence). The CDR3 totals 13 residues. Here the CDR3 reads CASSRTGGNTIYF. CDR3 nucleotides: TGTGCCAGCAGCCGGACAGGGGGGAACACCATATATTTT.

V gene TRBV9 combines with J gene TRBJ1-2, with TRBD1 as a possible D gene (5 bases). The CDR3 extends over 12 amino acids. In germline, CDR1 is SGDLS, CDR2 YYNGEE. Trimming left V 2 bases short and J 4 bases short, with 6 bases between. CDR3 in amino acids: CASSVGGYGYTF. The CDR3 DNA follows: TGTGCCAGCAGCGTGGGGGGCTATGGCTACACCTTC.